The 29 T cell receptor beta chains below were found in one sample sequenced in a study of blood T cell repertoires in COVID-19 (dated by TCRdb to about 2020). Libraries were made using the immunoSEQ multiplex PCR assay. TCRdb retrieved this table from immuneACCESS and kept in-frame rearrangements only. Not all clones are present; in checked studies, unresolved V genes account for under half, and no reason is known for the remainder. For this sample there are 200,000 to 250,000 clones; just over 90% appear just once. The ten top clones hold 1.5% to 2% of the sample. Specimen: PBMCs or T cells enriched from blood (not recorded which). The receptor set was obtained from a woman under 30 who had recovered from COVID-19.

J is TRBJ1-2 and V is TRBV19, with 9 bases lining up with TRBD1. J was trimmed by 6 bases and V by 4 bases; bases with no gene match: 12. The CDR3 is 16 residues long. In germline, CDR1 is LNHDA, CDR2 SQIVND (reference sequence). Here the CDR3 DNA reads TGTGCCAGTAGTACCGGGACAGGGACTCTCCTAAATGGCTACACCTTC. This codes for CASSTGTGTLLNGYTF.

This clone was found once. The CDR3 region is CASSILRSGVDQPQHF. DNA for the CDR3: TGTGCCAGTAGTATCCTCAGGTCAGGGGTGGATCAGCCCCAGCATTTT. The chain is built from TRBV19 and TRBJ1-5; possibly TRBD1 for D (6 bases). Trimming removed 3 bases at V and 5 bases at J, with 17 bases between. Per germline, CDR1 LNHDA and CDR2 SQIVND (reference sequence). The CDR3 sequence is 16 residues long.

The chain joins TRBV7-9 to TRBJ2-1; D possibly corresponds to TRBD1 (6 bases). The germline V gene encodes CDR1 SEHNR and CDR2 FQNEAQ (reference sequence). The CDR3 has 14 residues. Trimming removed 5 bases from V and 4 bases from J, with 12 bases in between. CDR3: CASSHRDKYNEQFF. The CDR3 DNA is TGTGCCAGCAGCCACCGGGACAAATACAATGAGCAGTTCTTC.

This chain links TRBV14 with TRBJ2-7; 7 bases line up with TRBD1. The CDR3 covers 16 residues. The trim removed 1 base at V and 5 bases at J, leaving 11 bases unmatched. Per the germline V gene, CDR1 is SGHDN and CDR2 is FVKESK. The chain's CDR3 is CASSQGRVRGIHEQYF. As DNA, the CDR3 is TGTGCCAGCAGCCAAGGACGTGTCAGGGGGATCCACGAGCAGTACTTC.

The V gene is TRBV4-2, the J gene TRBJ1-2; 8 bases map to TRBD1. V was clipped by 1 base and J by 2 bases; unmatched bases: 6. The germline V gene encodes CDR1 LGHNA and CDR2 YNFKEQ. The CDR3 spans 16 residues. CDR3 protein: CASSQVQGALNYGYTF. DNA for the CDR3: TGTGCCAGCAGCCAAGTCCAGGGGGCGCTGAACTATGGCTACACCTTC.

The chain joins TRBV28 to TRBJ1-2, with 12 nucleotides matching TRBD1. Germline CDR1 reads MDHEN; CDR2 reads SYDVKM. The V gene end was trimmed by 6 bases and the J gene end by 8 bases; junction bases not matched to a gene: 7. CDR3 length: 14 amino acids. CDR3 sequence reads: CASREPGTGGGYTF. The CDR3 nucleotides read TGTGCCAGCAGGGAACCCGGGACAGGGGGCGGCTACACCTTC.

Only one count was recorded for this clone. The genes are TRBV27 and TRBJ2-5, with a weak D call TRBD2 (7 bases). V was pared by 3 bases and J by 3 bases, with 26 bases between. The CDR3 contains 19 residues. In germline, CDR1 is MNHEY, CDR2 SMNVEV (reference sequence). The chain's CDR3 is CASSFRGGGFGDPKETQYF. The CDR3 DNA reads TGTGCCAGCAGTTTCCGGGGAGGGGGTTTCGGCGACCCCAAAGAGACCCAGTACTTC.

In DNA form, the CDR3 reads TGCGCCAGCAGCCCCAAAGACGGACAGGGGGTGAAGTTAGGGGAAACTGAAGCTTTCTTT. Translation: CASSPKDGQGVKLGETEAFF. V usage is TRBV5-1 and J usage is TRBJ1-1; 10 nucleotides align to TRBD1. Germline V gene lookup returns CDR1 SGHRS and CDR2 YFSETQ. This CDR3 contains 20 residues. The V and J ends lost 4 bases and 5 bases, in that order; junction bases with no gene match: 23.

The chain recombines TRBV5-4 with TRBJ1-2, with D unresolved. Germline loops: CDR1 SGHNT, CDR2 YYREEE (reference sequence). The CDR3 spans 15 residues. The germline V and J ends were trimmed by 0 bases and 4 bases, with 13 bases remaining between them. CDR3 sequence: CASSLDSIGGYGYTF. The CDR3 DNA is TGTGCCAGCAGCTTGGATAGCATCGGTGGCTATGGCTACACCTTC.

V is TRBV21-1 and J is TRBJ2-5; the D call of TRBD1 is as the table states it, not checked on the DNA. TRBV21-1 is a pseudogene locus. The CDR3 is made up of 16 amino acids. The CDR3 loop reads CASSKVGRQTQETQYF. CDR3 in DNA: TGTGCCAGCAGCAAAGTGGGTAGACAGACTCAAGAGACCCAGTACTTC.

The chain links TRBV5-1 to TRBJ2-3, with 11 bases matching TRBD1. This CDR3 has 16 amino acids. Losses at the gene ends were 4 bases for V and 1 base for J; bases not matched to a gene: 5. Germline values: CDR1 SGHRS, CDR2 YFSETQ. The CDR3 is CASSGGQGAGTDTQYF. CDR3 bases: TGCGCCAGCAGCGGAGGACAGGGGGCTGGCACAGATACGCAGTATTTT.

This chain joins TRBV6-4 and TRBJ2-3; D perhaps matches TRBD2 (7 bases). From germline, CDR1 is MRHNA and CDR2 SNTAGT. V was trimmed by 2 bases and J by 3 bases, leaving 18 bases between them. The CDR3 is 17 residues long. CDR3 coding DNA: TGTGCCAGCAGTGACACGCATGCGGGGGCAGCGACAGATACGCAGTATTTT. Amino acids: CASSDTHAGAATDTQYF.

This chain joins TRBV29-1 and TRBJ1-5; perhaps TRBD1 as D (6 bases). Germline values: CDR1 SQVTM, CDR2 ANQGSEA. This CDR3 is built from 12 residues. Between the trimmed V and J ends, which lost 7 bases and 5 bases, there was a span of 12 bases. CDR3 region: CSAQGADQPQHF. For the CDR3, the DNA is TGCAGCGCACAGGGCGCCGATCAGCCCCAGCATTTT.

This clone was picked up a small number of times. This chain connects TRBV11-2 to TRBJ2-2; a possible D gene is TRBD2 (5 bases). Germline V CDR1 and CDR2: SGHAT, FQNNGV. Between the trimmed V and J ends, which lost 5 bases and 3 bases, there was a span of 13 bases. The length of the CDR3 is 15 residues. The chain's CDR3 is CASSPRTSHTGELFF. The CDR3 region has the DNA TGTGCCAGCAGCCCTAGGACTTCACACACCGGGGAGCTGTTTTTT.

The chain combines TRBV7-6 with TRBJ2-1; 7 bases line up with TRBD1. The CDR3 covers 15 residues. J was trimmed by 3 bases and V by 5 bases; bases with no gene match: 7. Germline-derived CDR1 and CDR2 are SGHVS and FNYEAQ. The CDR3 region is CASSRGGQRYNEQFF. CDR3 DNA: TGTGCCAGCAGCCGTGGGGGACAGCGCTACAATGAGCAGTTCTTC. Full variable domain (missing parts from reference TRBV7-6 and TRBJ2-1): GAGVSQSPRYKVTKRGQDVALRCDPISGHVSLYWYRQALGQGPEFLTYFNYEAQQDKSGLPNDRFSAERPEGSISTLTIQRTEQRDSAMYRCASSRGGQRYNEQFFGPGTRLTVL.

The chain is built from TRBV29-1 and TRBJ1-1; TRBD1 agrees at 7 bases. Germline trimming cut 6 bases from V and 4 bases from J; bases unmatched to any gene: 17. The CDR3 is 16 amino acids. From germline, CDR1 is SQVTM and CDR2 ANQGSEA. CDR3 sequence (DNA): TGCAGCGTGCCGGGACAGACCTATCTAGTTGCCACTGAAGCTTTCTTT. Translated, it gives CSVPGQTYLVATEAFF.

This clone was recorded a few times. This chain uses TRBV19 with TRBJ1-2; 7 bases are a match to TRBD1. This CDR3 comprises 13 residues. Trimming cost V 4 bases and J 6 bases; bases outside gene matches: 5. The germline CDR1 and CDR2 sequences are LNHDA and SQIVND (reference sequence). The CDR3 region is CASSTTGPDGYTF. CDR3 bases: TGTGCCAGTAGTACGACAGGGCCAGATGGCTACACCTTC. Using reference TRBV19 and TRBJ1-2 for the parts outside the CDR3, the full variable domain is DGGITQSPKYLFRKEGQNVTLSCEQNLNHDAMYWYRQDPGQGLRLIYYSQIVNDFQKGDIAEGYSVSREKKESFPLTVTSAQKNPTAFYLCASSTTGPDGYTFGSGTRLTVV.

The DNA for the CDR3 is TGTGCCAGCAGTGAAGGGCAGGGGGAAGAGACCCAGTACTTC. Its protein is CASSEGQGEETQYF. The chain couples TRBV2 to TRBJ2-5; 7 bases match TRBD1. Germline loops: CDR1 SNHLY, CDR2 FYNNEI. This CDR3 has 14 amino acids. V lost 1 base to trimming and J lost 3 bases; unmatched junction nucleotides: 2.

A few counts support this clone. The chain joins TRBV11-2 to TRBJ1-3; D possibly corresponds to TRBD1 (5 bases). Germline V gene data show CDR1 as SGHAT and CDR2 as FQNNGV. The CDR3 runs 18 residues. V dropped 2 bases and J dropped 4 bases, with 21 bases sitting between them. The CDR3 is CASSLSFGRGTEGNTIYF. The CDR3 DNA reads as TGTGCCAGCAGCTTAAGTTTCGGTAGGGGTACCGAAGGAAACACCATATATTTT. The variable domain in full, with the rest retrieved from reference TRBV11-2 and TRBJ1-3, is EAGVAQSPRYKIIEKRQSVAFWCNPISGHATLYWYQQILGQGPKLLIQFQNNGVVDDSQLPKDRFSAERLKGVDSTLKIQPAKLEDSAVYLCASSLSFGRGTEGNTIYFGEGSWLTVV.

Here the CDR3 reads CASTTQGGGYTF. CDR3 in DNA: TGTGCCAGCACCACACAGGGGGGTGGCTACACCTTC. The chain recombines TRBV9 with TRBJ1-2; 8 bases are a match to TRBD1. The V gene end was trimmed by 6 bases and the J gene end by 7 bases; junction bases not matched to a gene: 5. In germline, CDR1 is SGDLS, CDR2 YYNGEE. The CDR3 totals 12 residues.

The V gene is TRBV7-2, the J gene TRBJ1-3, with D possibly matching TRBD1 (6 bases). V shed 5 bases and J shed 4 bases, with 15 bases lying between them. CDR1 SGHTA and CDR2 FQGNSA come from the germline V gene. There are 15 residues in the CDR3. The CDR3 bases are TGTGCCAGCAGCGCCGGACAGCGGCCAGGAAACACCATATATTTT. Amino acid sequence: CASSAGQRPGNTIYF. Using reference TRBV7-2 and TRBJ1-3 for the parts outside the CDR3, the full variable domain is GAGVSQSPSNKVTEKGKDVELRCDPISGHTALYWYRQSLGQGLEFLIYFQGNSAPDKSGLPSDRFSAERTGGSVSTLTIQRTQQEDSAVYLCASSAGQRPGNTIYFGEGSWLTVV.

CDR3 sequence: CASSVEQGTEQYF. CDR3 in DNA: TGTGCCAGCAGCGTAGAACAGGGGACCGAGCAGTACTTC. The genes are TRBV9 and TRBJ2-7; 7 bases line up with TRBD1. The CDR3 has 13 residues. The V and J ends lost 0 bases and 6 bases, in that order; junction bases with no gene match: 3. The germline CDR1 and CDR2 sequences are SGDLS and YYNGEE.

The chain carries TRBV10-3 and TRBJ1-1; 9 bases align to TRBD1. Germline CDR1 ENHRY, CDR2 SYGVKD. V dropped 3 bases and J dropped 8; count of bases not matched to a gene: 7. This CDR3 comprises 14 residues. The CDR3 DNA is TGTGCCATCAGTGATCCGGGACAGGGAATGGAAGCTTTCTTT. Translating gives CAISDPGQGMEAFF.

V is TRBV4-2 and J is TRBJ1-2; 7 nucleotides agree with TRBD1. The germline gives CDR1 LGHNA, CDR2 YNFKEQ. V gave up 3 bases and J gave up 4 bases; unmatched junction bases: 8. There are 15 residues in the CDR3. In DNA form, the CDR3 reads TGTGCCAGCAGCCATGGAGACAGGGAAGCCTATGGCTACACCTTC. Protein product: CASSHGDREAYGYTF.

The chain joins TRBV7-9 to TRBJ1-2; a possible D gene is TRBD1 (6 bases). CDR1 SEHNR and CDR2 FQNEAQ come from the germline V gene (reference sequence). The CDR3 runs to 14 residues. Trimming left V 6 bases short and J 5 bases short, with 16 bases between. Written as DNA, the CDR3 is TGTGCCAGCAGTGGCGCTGGGGGCAGGTATGGCTACACCTTC. Translated, it gives CASSGAGGRYGYTF.

This chain connects TRBV7-9 to TRBJ1-1; 8 bases agree with TRBD1. V trimming: 5 bases; J trimming: 3 bases; junction bases outside the gene matches: 8. This CDR3 comprises 15 residues. The germline CDR1 and CDR2 sequences are SEHNR and FQNEAQ (reference sequence). CDR3 sequence: CASSGTDRGYTEAFF. The CDR3, as DNA: TGTGCCAGCAGCGGTACTGACAGGGGATACACTGAAGCTTTCTTT.

This clone appeared a few times. The V call is TRBV7-9, the J call TRBJ1-2, with unresolved D. This CDR3 is built from 15 residues. Germline-derived CDR1 and CDR2 are SEHNR and FQNEAQ (reference sequence). The V and J ends lost 5 bases and 2 bases respectively, with 15 bases between them. The CDR3 DNA reads TGTGCCAGCAGCCCCTCCGGGGAGAGCAACTATGGCTACACCTTC. Its protein is CASSPSGESNYGYTF. Combining the CDR3 with reference TRBV7-9 and TRBJ1-2 gives the whole variable domain DTGVSQNPRHKITKRGQNVTFRCDPISEHNRLYWYRQTLGQGPEFLTYFQNEAQLEKSRLLSDRFSAERPKGSFSTLEIQRTEQGDSAMYLCASSPSGESNYGYTFGSGTRLTVV.

The chain has TRBV5-1 and TRBJ2-7; 7 bases align to TRBD1. Germline V CDR1 and CDR2: SGHRS, YFSETQ. With 4 bases clipped from V and 6 bases from J, the junction kept 13 bases outside the gene matches. This CDR3 has 15 residues. The CDR3 spells CASSERQGVGGEQYF. The CDR3 bases are TGCGCCAGCAGCGAACGACAGGGAGTGGGCGGCGAGCAGTACTTC.

The gene calls are TRBV7-2 and TRBJ1-2, with 8 bases identical to TRBD1. Losses at the gene ends were 5 bases for V and 4 bases for J; bases not matched to a gene: 6. This CDR3 has 14 residues. The V gene's germline CDR1 is SGHTA and CDR2 FQGNSA. CDR3: CASSERTGIYGYTF. The CDR3 coding sequence is TGTGCCAGCAGCGAACGGACAGGGATCTATGGCTACACCTTC.